This TCR beta chain derives from a study of blood T cell repertoires in COVID-19. Background on the study: Donors in the United States, Italy and Spain gave samples during acute or convalescent COVID-19.

Trimming removed 6 bases from V and 0 bases from J, with 8 bases in between. CDR1 is MNHEY, CDR2 SVGAGI, per germline. The CDR3 contains 13 residues. The authors' processing: Amplification of reference gene primers provided the estimated nucleated cell counts. The table came from immunoSEQ multiplex PCR; TCRdb's copy has only in-frame clones and leaves some out. V, J and clone size reflect that table, while D and trimming were determined from the DNA. The repertoire holds 150,000 to 200,000 clones, 70% to 90% seen once, with roughly 11% in the top ten. Material: peripheral blood. The source is a human donor in a cohort sampled during active COVID-19. V gene TRBV6-5 combines with J gene TRBJ1-1; no firm D call. The CDR3 region is CASRPQMNTEAFF. Here the CDR3 DNA reads TGTGCCAGCAGGCCACAGATGAACACTGAAGCTTTCTTT.